The sample holds many counts of the clone carrying this TCR beta chain. Its antigen is undetermined. These data originate in a study of CD8+CD57+ T cells in acquired aplastic anemia. Study observations and caveats: The same twenty-nine CD8+ CDR3 sequences occurred in patients and in controls.

TCR beta VDJ and CDR3 were profiled, and genomic DNA was the template. TCRdb re-analysed the reads in MiXCR, keeping a single row per CDR3 protein. The sample gives about 150,000 distinct CDR3 sequences, 52% of which show up once; 10% to 15% is in the top ten. Patients included in sequencing had previously demonstrated CD8+CD57+ cell expansion by flow cytometry. This CDR3 spans 12 amino acids. With 3 bases removed from V and 6 bases from J, the gap between germline ends came to 11 bases. From germline, CDR1 is SQVTM and CDR2 ANQGSEA. This receptor was taken from a human donor with aplastic anemia. The chain links TRBV29-1 to TRBJ1-2; the D is unclear. The sample comprised sorted CD4+, CD8+, or CD8+CD57+ T cells (not recorded which) from PBMCs. CDR3 DNA sequence: TGCAGCGTTGACGGGAGATTACATGGCTACACCTTC. Protein sequence: CSVDGRLHGYTF.